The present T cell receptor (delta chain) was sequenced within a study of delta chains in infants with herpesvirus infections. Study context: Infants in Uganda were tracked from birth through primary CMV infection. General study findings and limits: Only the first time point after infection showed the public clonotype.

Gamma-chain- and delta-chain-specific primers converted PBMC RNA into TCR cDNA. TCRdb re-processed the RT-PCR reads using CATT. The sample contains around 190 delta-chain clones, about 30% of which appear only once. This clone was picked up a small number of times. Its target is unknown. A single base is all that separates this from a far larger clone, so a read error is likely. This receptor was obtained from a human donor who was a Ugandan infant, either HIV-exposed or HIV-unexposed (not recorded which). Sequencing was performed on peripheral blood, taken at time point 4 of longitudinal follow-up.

CDR3 sequence reads: CALGSRGVWGSGELIF. The CDR3 DNA follows: TGTGCTCTTGGGTCCCGGGGGGTCTGGGGGTCGGGCGAACTCATCTTT. The gene calls are TRDV1 and TRDJ1; TRDD3 agrees at 7 bases. J lost 9 bases, V lost 5 bases, and 18 bases had no gene match. Looked up from germline, CDR1 is TSWWSYY and CDR2 is QGS. The CDR3 covers 16 residues.